This is a list of T cell receptor beta chains from one sample in a study of blood T cell repertoires in COVID-19. Profiled with immunoSEQ multiplex PCR; TCRdb holds only in-frame clones, not every one. The sample contains approximately 300,000 clones, about nine tenths of which appear only once. The sample comprised peripheral blood. The receptor source for this set is a young woman with COVID-19, enrolled during active disease. Both conserved end residues are part of each CDR3. D genes are given only for firm matches. Some rows have no size entry. The others give once, few or many, or a class for an expanded clone.

v_gene	abundance	d_gene	j_gene	CDR3aa	CDR3nt
TRBV7-9	.	TRBD1	TRBJ2-7	CASSLGGTVRAYEQYF	TGTGCCAGCAGCTTAGGGGGGACAGTTAGGGCGTACGAGCAGTACTTC
TRBV13	once	.	TRBJ1-1	CASSLSQGGWGTEAFF	TGTGCCAGCAGCTTATCGCAGGGAGGATGGGGCACTGAAGCTTTCTTT
TRBV14	once	.	TRBJ1-2	CASSTRGSSYGYTF	TGTGCCAGCAGCACCAGGGGCTCTAGCTATGGCTACACCTTC
TRBV7-2	.	TRBD2	TRBJ2-1	CASSDSGRSYNEQFF	TGTGCCAGCAGTGACAGCGGGAGATCCTACAATGAGCAGTTCTTC
TRBV28	.	.	TRBJ2-2	CASSAGNTGELFF	TGTGCCAGCAGTGCGGGAAACACCGGGGAGCTGTTTTTT
TRBV27	.	TRBD1	TRBJ2-2	CASSFWDRAGELFF	TGTGCCAGCAGTTTTTGGGACAGGGCCGGGGAGCTGTTTTTT
TRBV11-2	.	.	TRBJ1-5	CASSLDRGQPQHF	TGTGCCAGCAGCTTAGATCGCGGTCAGCCCCAGCATTTT
TRBV30	.	TRBD1	TRBJ1-5	CACQTGGIAQPQHF	TGTGCCTGCCAGACAGGGGGTATTGCTCAGCCCCAGCATTTT
TRBV2	.	.	TRBJ2-2	CASSELRNTGELFF	TGTGCCAGCAGTGAACTACGAAACACCGGGGAGCTGTTTTTT
TRBV9	few	TRBD1	TRBJ1-1	CASSVIKGANTEAFF	TGTGCCAGCAGCGTAATTAAGGGGGCGAACACTGAAGCTTTCTTT
TRBV4-2	.	TRBD2	TRBJ2-7	CASSQGLAGSGYEQYF	TGTGCCAGCAGCCAAGGACTAGCGGGGTCCGGATACGAGCAGTACTTC
TRBV9	.	.	TRBJ2-1	CASSVEDTYNEQFF	TGTGCCAGCAGCGTAGAAGACACCTACAATGAGCAGTTCTTC
TRBV7-2	.	.	TRBJ1-2	CASSLARDYGYTF	TGTGCCAGCAGCTTAGCGCGTGACTATGGCTACACCTTC
TRBV1	.	.	TRBJ2-1	CTSSQDPREGLLFSSYNEQFF	TGCACCAGCAGCCAAGATCCACGGGAGGGACTTTTATTTAGCTCCTACAATGAGCAGTTCTTC
TRBV28	.	TRBD1	TRBJ2-7	CASFRRLDRDEQYF	TGTGCCAGTTTTAGACGCTTGGACAGGGACGAGCAGTACTTC
TRBV11-1	.	TRBD1	TRBJ2-2	CASSLNRGTTGELFF	TGTGCCAGCAGCTTGAACAGGGGGACCACCGGGGAGCTGTTTTTT
TRBV9	.	TRBD2	TRBJ2-2	CASSVGTSLSGGELFF	TGTGCCAGCAGCGTAGGGACTAGTCTCTCGGGAGGGGAGCTGTTTTTT
TRBV19	.	TRBD2	TRBJ2-3	CASSIEYSTPSGRPTDTQYF	TGTGCCAGTAGTATAGAGTACTCCACCCCTAGCGGGAGACCCACAGATACGCAGTATTTT
TRBV7-3	.	TRBD2	TRBJ2-2	CASSALSGSNGELFF	TGTGCCAGCAGTGCACTGAGCGGGAGCAACGGGGAGCTGTTTTTT
TRBV7-2	.	.	TRBJ2-1	CASSLTGISHEQFF	TGTGCCAGCAGCTTGACCGGGATCAGCCATGAGCAGTTCTTC
TRBV7-3	.	.	TRBJ1-1	CASSYRVNTEAFF	TGTGCCAGCAGCTACAGAGTTAACACTGAAGCTTTCTTT
TRBV4-1	.	.	TRBJ1-3	CASSQGRGSGNTIYF	TGCGCCAGCAGCCAAGGGCGGGGCTCTGGAAACACCATATATTTT
TRBV29-1	.	TRBD1	TRBJ2-7	CSVEEAGQGNEQYF	TGCAGCGTTGAAGAAGCGGGACAGGGAAACGAGCAGTACTTC
TRBV14	.	TRBD2	TRBJ2-7	CASSPRTSGRGHEQYF	TGTGCCAGCAGCCCCCGGACTAGCGGGAGGGGTCACGAGCAGTACTTC
TRBV29-1	.	TRBD1	TRBJ2-7	CSVTGTGGFKGYEQYF	TGCAGCGTTACCGGGACAGGGGGCTTTAAAGGTTACGAGCAGTACTTC
TRBV29-1	.	.	TRBJ2-7	CSVARQSYEQYF	TGCAGCGTTGCAAGACAGAGCTACGAGCAGTACTTC
TRBV6-6	.	.	TRBJ1-4	CASTSQGQNEKLFF	TGTGCCAGCACTAGTCAGGGACAAAACGAAAAACTGTTTTTT
TRBV15	once	.	TRBJ2-7	CATSSHYEQYF	TGTGCCACCAGCAGCCACTACGAGCAGTACTTC
TRBV5-1	.	.	TRBJ2-5	CASSFRGVQETQYF	TGCGCCAGCAGCTTCAGGGGGGTCCAAGAGACCCAGTACTTC
TRBV27	.	.	TRBJ2-7	CASSLGGRSYEQYF	TGTGCCAGCAGTTTGGGGGGAAGGTCCTACGAGCAGTACTTC
TRBV6-2/TRBV6-3	.	TRBD2	TRBJ2-3	CASSSHLSGSADTQYF	TGTGCCAGCAGTTCTCACTTAAGCGGGAGTGCAGATACGCAGTATTTT
TRBV25-1	.	.	TRBJ2-7	CASGRGTYEQYF	TGTGCCAGCGGTCGCGGAACCTACGAGCAGTACTTC
TRBV27	once	TRBD2	TRBJ2-1	CASSLGFSGGDEQFF	TGTGCCAGCAGTTTGGGGTTTAGCGGGGGGGATGAGCAGTTCTTC
TRBV29-1	.	.	TRBJ2-7	CSVQARAGATYEQYF	TGCAGCGTTCAAGCGCGGGCAGGCGCTACCTACGAGCAGTACTTC
TRBV19	.	TRBD2	TRBJ2-7	CASSLGGEQYF	TGTGCCAGTAGTCTCGGGGGGGAGCAGTACTTC
TRBV27	.	TRBD1	TRBJ1-6	CASSSRTGTLNSPLHF	TGTGCCAGCAGTTCCCGGACAGGGACCCTTAATTCACCCCTCCACTTT
TRBV7-9	.	.	TRBJ2-7	CASSGARPPYEQYF	TGTGCCAGCAGCGGGGCGAGGCCACCCTACGAGCAGTACTTC
TRBV11-3	.	.	TRBJ2-2	CASSFQLGELFF	TGTGCCAGCAGCTTCCAACTCGGGGAGCTGTTTTTT
TRBV11-2	.	TRBD2	TRBJ2-1	CASSLRGRNNEQFF	TGTGCCAGCAGCTTGCGCGGGAGGAACAATGAGCAGTTCTTC
TRBV9	.	.	TRBJ2-1	CASSVAGDTYNEQFF	TGTGCCAGCAGCGTTGCGGGGGACACCTACAATGAGCAGTTCTTC
TRBV19	.	TRBD2	TRBJ2-7	CASSSPRRENSYEQYF	TGTGCCAGTAGTTCCCCGCGGCGGGAGAACTCCTACGAGCAGTACTTC
TRBV28	.	TRBD1	TRBJ1-1	CASGGQLPNTEAFF	TGTGCCAGCGGGGGACAGTTACCGAACACTGAAGCTTTCTTT
TRBV5-1	.	.	TRBJ1-5	CASSLLGASNQPQHF	TGCGCCAGCAGCTTGTTAGGGGCCAGCAATCAGCCCCAGCATTTT
TRBV7-8	.	TRBD2	TRBJ2-3	CASSLRGRDTSKGTQYF	TGTGCCAGCAGCTTACGGGGGAGGGATACCAGTAAGGGTACGCAGTATTTT
TRBV25-1	.	TRBD2	TRBJ2-1	CASSAGGLAGVNEQFF	TGTGCCAGCAGTGCCGGGGGACTAGCGGGAGTGAATGAGCAGTTCTTC
TRBV18	.	.	TRBJ2-6	CASSAPNRVGNVLTF	TGTGCCAGCTCAGCACCGAACCGGGTAGGCAACGTCCTGACTTTC
TRBV6-5	.	TRBD1	TRBJ1-1	CASTFRQGLVEAFF	TGTGCCAGCACCTTTAGACAGGGTCTCGTTGAAGCTTTCTTT
TRBV5-1	.	.	TRBJ1-3	CASSFSQGGTIYF	TGCGCCAGCAGCTTCAGTCAAGGGGGCACCATATATTTT
TRBV6-2/TRBV6-3	.	TRBD1	TRBJ1-1	CASSYQTGTGGTEAFF	TGTGCCAGCAGTTACCAGACCGGGACAGGGGGGACTGAAGCTTTCTTT
TRBV6-1	.	TRBD2	TRBJ2-1	CASSVGIHGTRDNEQFF	TGTGCCAGCAGTGTAGGTATACATGGGACTAGAGACAATGAGCAGTTCTTC
TRBV5-1	.	.	TRBJ2-1	CASRLGVEQFF	TGCGCCAGCCGGCTGGGAGTTGAGCAGTTCTTC
TRBV18	.	TRBD1	TRBJ1-2	CASSSDRGGYTF	TGTGCCAGCTCGTCCGACAGGGGCGGCTACACCTTC
TRBV9	.	.	TRBJ1-4	CASSVGRSGTRNEKLFF	TGTGCCAGCAGCGTAGGTCGGAGCGGGACAAGGAATGAAAAACTGTTTTTT
TRBV9	.	TRBD1	TRBJ2-2	CASSVGTGTGELFF	TGTGCCAGCAGCGTCGGGACAGGCACCGGGGAGCTGTTTTTT
TRBV15	few	TRBD1	TRBJ1-1	CATSRQGAREAFF	TGTGCCACCAGCAGACAGGGGGCTCGTGAAGCTTTCTTT
TRBV7-9	.	TRBD2	TRBJ2-7	CASSLGTRIYEQYF	TGTGCCAGCAGCTTGGGGACTAGAATCTACGAGCAGTACTTC
TRBV28	.	.	TRBJ1-1	CASARQRNTEAFF	TGTGCCAGCGCGAGACAGAGGAACACTGAAGCTTTCTTT
TRBV6-6	.	.	TRBJ1-3	CASSYDRHPGNTIYF	TGTGCCAGCAGTTACGACAGGCACCCTGGAAACACCATATATTTT
TRBV30	.	TRBD2	TRBJ2-7	CAWSPTWASGRYEQYF	TGTGCCTGGAGTCCCACCTGGGCTAGCGGACGCTACGAGCAGTACTTC